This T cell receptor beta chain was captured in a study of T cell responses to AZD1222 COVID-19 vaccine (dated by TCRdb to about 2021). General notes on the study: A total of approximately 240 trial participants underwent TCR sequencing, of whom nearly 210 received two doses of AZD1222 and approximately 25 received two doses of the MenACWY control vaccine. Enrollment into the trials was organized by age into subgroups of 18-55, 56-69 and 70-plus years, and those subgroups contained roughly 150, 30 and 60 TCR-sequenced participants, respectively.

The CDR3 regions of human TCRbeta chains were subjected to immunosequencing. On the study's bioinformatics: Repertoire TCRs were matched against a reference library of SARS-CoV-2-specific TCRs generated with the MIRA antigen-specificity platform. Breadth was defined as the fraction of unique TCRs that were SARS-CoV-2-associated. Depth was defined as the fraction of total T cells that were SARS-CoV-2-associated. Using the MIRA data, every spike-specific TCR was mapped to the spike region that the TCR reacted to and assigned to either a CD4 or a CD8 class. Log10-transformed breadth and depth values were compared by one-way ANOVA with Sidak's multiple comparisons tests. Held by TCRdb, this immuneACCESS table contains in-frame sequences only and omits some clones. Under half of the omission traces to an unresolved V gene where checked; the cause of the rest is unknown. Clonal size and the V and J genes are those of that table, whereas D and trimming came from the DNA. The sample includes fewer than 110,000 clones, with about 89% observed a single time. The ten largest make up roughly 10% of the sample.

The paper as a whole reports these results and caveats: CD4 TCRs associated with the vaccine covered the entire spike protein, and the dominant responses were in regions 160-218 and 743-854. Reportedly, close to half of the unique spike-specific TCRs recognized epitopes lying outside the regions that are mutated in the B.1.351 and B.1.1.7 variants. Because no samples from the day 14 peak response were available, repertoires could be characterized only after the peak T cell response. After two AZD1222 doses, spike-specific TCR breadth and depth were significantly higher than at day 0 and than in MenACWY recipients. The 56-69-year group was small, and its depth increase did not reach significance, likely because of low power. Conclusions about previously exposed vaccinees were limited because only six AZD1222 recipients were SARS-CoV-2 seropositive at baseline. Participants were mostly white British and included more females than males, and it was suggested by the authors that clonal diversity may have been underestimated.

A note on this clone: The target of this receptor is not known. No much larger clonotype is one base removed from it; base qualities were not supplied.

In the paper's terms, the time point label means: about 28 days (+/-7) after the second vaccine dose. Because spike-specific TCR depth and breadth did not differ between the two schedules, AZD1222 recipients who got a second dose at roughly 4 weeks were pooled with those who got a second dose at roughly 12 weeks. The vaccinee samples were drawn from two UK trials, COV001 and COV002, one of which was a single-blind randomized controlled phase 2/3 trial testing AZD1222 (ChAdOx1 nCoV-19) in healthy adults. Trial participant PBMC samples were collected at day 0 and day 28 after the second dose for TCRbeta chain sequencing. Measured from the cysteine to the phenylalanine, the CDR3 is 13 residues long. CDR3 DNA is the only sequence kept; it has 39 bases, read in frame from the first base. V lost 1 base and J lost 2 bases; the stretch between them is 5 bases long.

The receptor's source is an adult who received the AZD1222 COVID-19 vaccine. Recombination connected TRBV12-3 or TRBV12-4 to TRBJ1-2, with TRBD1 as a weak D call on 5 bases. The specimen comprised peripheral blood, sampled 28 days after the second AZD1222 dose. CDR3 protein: CASSLGQNYGYTF. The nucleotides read TGTGCCAGCAGTTTAGGACAGAACTATGGCTACACCTTC.